What follows is one TCR beta chain and its context. The sample holds other DNA sequences that translate to the same CDR3. The method was immunoSEQ multiplex PCR; TCRdb's version includes in-frame clones alone and lacks a portion of them. Here the sample spans roughly 2,300,000 clones, about nine tenths being singletons. This sample is part of a study of shared clonotypes between healthy human individuals. Across the study: Three CD4 naive, three CD4 memory, two CD8 naive and one CD8 memory plate were used per donor.

In germline, CDR1 is SGDLS, CDR2 YYNGEE. CDR3 size: 13 residues. V was shortened by 3 bases and J by 0 bases, with 6 bases between the two germline ends. This chain links TRBV9 with TRBJ1-1; D uncertain. The clonotype was recovered from a man between 18 and 29 years old in good health. Some clones in this sample may be carry-over from other donors' samples. Sequencing was performed on naive CD4+ T cells from PBMCs. The subset was: CD45RA+ positively selected. Here the CDR3 reads CASSAAVNTEAFF. The CDR3 DNA follows: TGTGCCAGCAGCGCCGCGGTGAACACTGAAGCTTTCTTT.